The 29 T cell receptor beta chains reported below all come from one sample, sequenced in a study of cytomegalovirus exposure and HLA in healthy donors. This PCR relied on a set of 60 Vbeta primers and 13 Jbeta primers. Here immunoSEQ multiplex PCR was the method, and the copy in TCRdb shows in-frame clones only, minus some. Of about 120,000 clones listed, over 60% are singletons. Material for sequencing was PBMCs. These TCRs come from a man aged 25 to 40 in good health and CMV-seropositive.

The chain joins TRBV7-9 to TRBJ1-5, with 8 bases aligning to TRBD1. This CDR3 spans 14 amino acids. Germline CDR1 is SEHNR and CDR2 is FQNEAQ (reference sequence). Unmatched junction bases numbered 2, after V lost 2 bases and J lost 5 bases. CDR3 sequence: CASSLQGADQPQHF. CDR3 coding DNA: TGTGCCAGCAGCTTACAGGGGGCCGATCAGCCCCAGCATTTT.

The CDR3 reads CAWDRFNYGYTF. The CDR3, as DNA: TGTGCCTGGGACAGATTTAACTATGGCTACACCTTC. This chain joins TRBV30 and TRBJ1-2; a weak D match, TRBD1 (5 bases). V dropped 5 bases and J dropped 1 base, with 8 bases sitting between them. The CDR3 runs 12 residues. The germline gives CDR1 GTSNPN, CDR2 SVGIG (reference sequence).

The J gene is TRBJ2-5, the V gene TRBV15; 12 positions match TRBD2. Matching the DNA end better, TRBJ2-7 makes the J call doubtful. The CDR3 has 20 amino acids. The germline V gene encodes CDR1 LNHNV and CDR2 YYDKDF (reference sequence). The CDR3: CATSERSGWTSGTRVYEQYF. CDR3 nucleotides: TGTGCCACCAGCGAGAGATCAGGATGGACTAGCGGGACTCGGGTCTACGAGCAGTACTTC.

The V and J genes are TRBV7-3 and TRBJ2-1, with 9 bases aligning to TRBD2. V lost 5 bases, J lost 10 bases, and 6 bases stayed unmatched. This CDR3 contains 13 residues. Germline V CDR1 and CDR2: SGHTA, FQGTGA. The CDR3 spells CASSPGTSNEQFF. Here the CDR3 DNA reads TGTGCCAGCAGCCCCGGGACTAGCAACGAGCAGTTCTTC.

This clone came up a few times. This chain uses TRBV15 with TRBJ1-4, with D possibly being TRBD1 (6 bases). Germline V gene lookup returns CDR1 LNHNV and CDR2 YYDKDF (reference sequence). With 4 bases removed from V and 7 bases from J, the gap between germline ends came to 16 bases. The CDR3 runs 15 residues. The CDR3 region is CATSTPGHVGEKLFF. The DNA for the CDR3 is TGTGCCACCAGCACCCCGGGACACGTCGGTGAAAAACTGTTTTTT. Full variable domain (outside the CDR3, taken from reference TRBV15 and TRBJ1-4): DAMVIQNPRYQVTQFGKPVTLSCSQTLNHNVMYWYQQKSSQAPKLLFHYYDKDFNNEADTPDNFQSRRPNTSFCFLDIRSPGLGDTAMYLCATSTPGHVGEKLFFGSGTQLSVL.

The chain recombines TRBV15 with TRBJ1-5; possibly TRBD1 for D (6 bases). In germline, CDR1 is LNHNV, CDR2 YYDKDF (reference sequence). V lost 7 bases to trimming and J lost 7 bases, with 14 bases between them. The CDR3 has 13 residues. The CDR3 region has the DNA TGTGCCACCACGGGGGGCGGAGGGCAGCCCCAGCATTTT. This gives the protein CATTGGGGQPQHF.

The chain has TRBV10-1 and TRBJ2-4; no reliable D call. The V and J ends lost 3 bases and 8 bases respectively, with 11 bases between them. The CDR3 contains 13 residues. CDR1 and CDR2 (germline): WNHNN, SYGVQD (reference sequence). CDR3 protein: CASSDPPGYIQYF. The CDR3 DNA follows: TGCGCCAGCAGTGACCCCCCGGGTTACATTCAGTACTTC.

This clone turned up a few times. J is TRBJ2-1 and V is TRBV11-2; D remains unclear. V was cut by 1 base and J by 9 bases, with 10 bases left in between. The CDR3 totals 13 residues. Looked up from germline, CDR1 is SGHAT and CDR2 is FQNNGV. Here the CDR3 reads CASSLARVGEQFF. Here the CDR3 DNA reads TGTGCCAGCAGCTTAGCCCGGGTAGGTGAGCAGTTCTTC.

This chain links TRBV6-6 with TRBJ2-7; tentatively, D is TRBD1 (6 bases). Trimming took off 2 bases at V and 5 bases at J, with 16 bases between the two ends. CDR1 is MNHNY and CDR2 is SVGAGI in the germline V gene (reference sequence). CDR3 size: 15 residues. In DNA, the CDR3 is TGTGCCAGCAGTTACCCAGGGGACGAGCGCGACGAGCAGTACTTC. It codes for CASSYPGDERDEQYF.

Of note for this clone: Other DNA sequences within the sample encode an identical CDR3. V usage is TRBV7-8 and J usage is TRBJ2-1, with 7 bases lining up with TRBD2. This CDR3 has 16 residues. The germline V gene has CDR1 SGHVS and CDR2 FQNEAQ. The V gene end was trimmed by 1 base and the J gene end by 4 bases; junction bases not matched to a gene: 7. The CDR3, as DNA: TGTGCCAGCAGCTTAGAAGCCGGGGGGACGTACAATGAGCAGTTCTTC. This codes for CASSLEAGGTYNEQFF.

The chain recombines TRBV14 with TRBJ2-7; no definite D call. The germline V gene has CDR1 SGHDN and CDR2 FVKESK. The ends were cut back, 2 bases at V and 0 bases at J, with 2 bases in the middle. This CDR3 has 12 residues. The CDR3 is CASSQYSYEQYF. In nucleotides, the CDR3 is TGTGCCAGCAGCCAATACTCCTACGAGCAGTACTTC.

The chain couples TRBV28 to TRBJ1-4; 10 bases map to TRBD1. CDR1 and CDR2 from the germline V gene are MDHEN and SYDVKM. The CDR3 contains 14 residues. J gave up 7 bases and V 6 bases, and 5 bases lay outside the gene matches. The CDR3 DNA follows: TGTGCCAGCAGCCCCGACAGGGGGCTTGAAAAACTGTTTTTT. Translation gives CASSPDRGLEKLFF.

In its sample, this clone was seen a few times. V and J are TRBV6-1 and TRBJ2-7, with 7 bases aligning to TRBD1. Germline V CDR1 and CDR2: MNHNS, SASEGT. After removal of 4 bases from V and 6 bases from J, the junction contained 18 bases not matched to a gene. The CDR3 extends over 17 amino acids. This CDR3 reads CASSGGITGTASGEQYF. In nucleotides, the CDR3 is TGTGCCAGCAGTGGAGGAATTACCGGGACAGCTAGTGGCGAGCAGTACTTC.

The chain joins TRBV5-4 to TRBJ2-7, with a weak D call TRBD1 (6 bases). The length of the CDR3 is 14 residues. Between the trimmed V and J ends, which lost 1 base and 1 base, there was a span of 9 bases. The V gene's germline CDR1 is SGHNT and CDR2 YYREEE (reference sequence). CDR3 sequence reads: CASSLQGFSYEQYF. The CDR3 coding sequence is TGTGCCAGCAGCTTGCAGGGGTTTTCCTACGAGCAGTACTTC.

The sample holds one count of this clone. The identical CDR3 is also encoded by other nucleotide sequences in the sample. This sequence joins TRBV5-1 and TRBJ1-1; no clear D. Germline V gives CDR1 SGHRS, CDR2 YFSETQ. Trimming shortened V by 4 bases and J by 1 base, and 8 bases separated the two germline ends. The CDR3 runs to 13 residues. The CDR3 spells CASSPGSNTEAFF. The CDR3 DNA is TGCGCCAGCAGCCCGGGATCGAACACTGAAGCTTTCTTT. Full variable domain (rest looked up from reference TRBV5-1 and TRBJ1-1): KAGVTQTPRYLIKTRGQQVTLSCSPISGHRSVSWYQQTPGQGLQFLFEYFSETQRNKGNFPGRFSGRQFSNSRSEMNVSTLELGDSALYLCASSPGSNTEAFFGQGTRLTVV.

The chain employs TRBV28 and TRBJ1-6, with TRBD1 matching 10 bases. V lost 5 bases and J lost 12; bases outside the gene matches: 10. This CDR3 region has 15 residues. Germline V gene lookup returns CDR1 MDHEN and CDR2 SYDVKM. The CDR3 sequence is CASSKGQGPQEPLHF. The CDR3 DNA is TGTGCCAGCAGTAAGGGACAGGGGCCCCAGGAACCCCTCCACTTT.

In DNA form, the CDR3 reads TGTGCCAGCAGTTTATGGGACAGGAAATTCTCCTACGAGCAGTACTTC. This encodes CASSLWDRKFSYEQYF. The chain combines TRBV28 with TRBJ2-7; TRBD1 matches 7 bases. The CDR3 covers 16 residues. J lost 0 bases, V lost 0 bases, and 5 bases had no gene match. Germline CDR1 MDHEN, CDR2 SYDVKM.

V gene TRBV27 combines with J gene TRBJ1-2; 8 bases agree with TRBD1. This CDR3 is 15 amino acids long. V dropped 0 bases and J dropped 5; count of bases not matched to a gene: 5. Germline assignment: CDR1 MNHEY and CDR2 SMNVEV (reference sequence). The CDR3 here is CASSLSDREPYGYTF. As DNA, the CDR3 is TGTGCCAGCAGTTTATCGGACAGGGAACCTTATGGCTACACCTTC.

The J gene is TRBJ2-2, the V gene TRBV2; TRBD1 is a possible D gene (5 bases). The V and J ends lost 7 bases and 0 bases respectively, with 12 bases between them. The CDR3 extends over 15 amino acids. Germline V gene lookup returns CDR1 SNHLY and CDR2 FYNNEI. The CDR3 protein is CASISGSANTGELFF. CDR3 sequence (DNA): TGTGCCAGCATATCAGGGTCGGCGAACACCGGGGAGCTGTTTTTT.

This clone turned up a few times. The chain joins TRBV2 to TRBJ2-5, with 8 bases matching TRBD1. V gave up 6 bases and J gave up 3 bases; unmatched junction bases: 9. CDR1 and CDR2 (germline): SNHLY, FYNNEI. The CDR3 has 15 amino acids. This CDR3 reads CASRATRTGKETQYF. The CDR3 DNA reads TGTGCCAGCAGGGCAACTAGGACAGGGAAAGAGACCCAGTACTTC.

The chain recombines TRBV6-4 with TRBJ2-3, with D possibly matching TRBD2 (6 bases). The germline gives CDR1 MRHNA, CDR2 SNTAGT. The V end lost 0 bases, the J end lost 8 bases, and 12 bases lay between the germline ends. The CDR3 consists of 14 residues. As DNA, the CDR3 is TGTGCCAGCAGTGACTCCGCGGGGACCGGTACGCAGTATTTT. Protein: CASSDSAGTGTQYF.

CDR3 in amino acids: CASSVRGGARDTQYF. In nucleotides, the CDR3 is TGTGCCAGCAGCGTCAGAGGGGGCGCACGCGATACGCAGTATTTT. The rearrangement links TRBV13 to TRBJ2-3, with 7 nucleotides matching TRBD1. Looked up from germline, CDR1 is PRHDT and CDR2 is FYEKMQ (reference sequence). The CDR3 loop spans 15 amino acids. The trim removed 5 bases at V and 6 bases at J, leaving 11 bases unmatched.

V is TRBV7-3 and J is TRBJ2-3; TRBD2 matches 11 bases. Germline V lookup: CDR1 SGHTA, CDR2 FQGTGA. V gave up 5 bases and J gave up 0 bases; unmatched junction bases: 4. The CDR3 is 16 amino acids. For the CDR3, the DNA is TGTGCCAGCAGCCGGGGACTAGCGGCTAGCACAGATACGCAGTATTTT. Its protein is CASSRGLAASTDTQYF.

The chain links TRBV30 to TRBJ2-1; 11 bases map to TRBD2. The CDR3 sequence is 15 residues long. Germline CDR1 GTSNPN, CDR2 SVGIG (reference sequence). The junction had 6 bases not matched to a gene; V was cut back by 3 bases and J by 5 bases. In nucleotides, the CDR3 is TGTGCCTGGAGCCATAAGGGACTAGCGGACAATGAGCAGTTCTTC. It yields the protein CAWSHKGLADNEQFF.

Only a few counts were recorded for this clone. This chain joins TRBV23-1 and TRBJ1-6, with 8 bases lining up with TRBD1. TRBV23-1 is annotated as an ORF whose role is uncertain. Germline trimming cut 7 bases from V and 9 bases from J; bases unmatched to any gene: 5. There are 13 residues in the CDR3. The CDR3 DNA follows: TGCGCCAGCAATCCAGGGGGCTTTTCACCCCTCCACTTT. It codes for CASNPGGFSPLHF.

The V and J genes are TRBV5-6 and TRBJ2-7; 11 bases agree with TRBD2. The V gene end was trimmed by 0 bases and the J gene end by 3 bases; junction bases not matched to a gene: 2. The CDR3 is 15 residues long. CDR1 and CDR2 from the germline V gene are SGHDT and YYEEEE. CDR3 region: CASSLELAGDYEQYF. DNA of the CDR3: TGTGCCAGCAGCTTGGAACTAGCGGGAGACTACGAGCAGTACTTC.

The chain links TRBV7-8 to TRBJ1-1; possible D gene TRBD1, 5 bases. V was pared by 1 base and J by 4 bases, with 16 bases between. Germline V gene data show CDR1 as SGHVS and CDR2 as FQNEAQ. CDR3 length equals 16 residues. As DNA, the CDR3 is TGTGCCAGCAGCTTAGGCCCACAGGCCCCTGGCACTGAAGCTTTCTTT. This encodes CASSLGPQAPGTEAFF.

This clone has a single count. DNA of the CDR3: TGTGCCAGCAGCCGAGAGACAGGGAGCAATCAGCCCCAGCATTTT. Its translation is CASSRETGSNQPQHF. This rearrangement joins TRBV4-2 to TRBJ1-5, with TRBD1 identical over 7 bases. Trimming cost V 4 bases and J 1 base; bases outside gene matches: 4. This CDR3 is 15 amino acids long. The germline V gene encodes CDR1 LGHNA and CDR2 YNFKEQ.

The gene calls are TRBV7-9 and TRBJ1-3, with 8 positions matching TRBD1. The ends lost 8 bases at V and 0 bases at J; junction bases unmatched: 9. CDR3 length: 16 amino acids. Germline V gene sequence: CDR1 SEHNR, CDR2 FQNEAQ (reference sequence). The CDR3 DNA follows: TGTGCCAGCCCCCCCGGGACAGGAAGCTCTGGAAACACCATATATTTT. Residues: CASPPGTGSSGNTIYF.